Sequencing of this TCR beta chain was carried out in a study of T cells in Graves' hyperthyroidism and ophthalmopathy. Study in general: Pretreatment peripheral blood was obtained at initial diagnosis.

Authors of the study amplified TCR beta CDR3 regions from RNA transcripts. A set of HTBI primers served as the primers for a first-round RT-PCR of the TCR CDR3. TCRdb ran MiXCR on the multiplex PCR reads and lists one entry per CDR3 protein. The table has approximately 330,000 distinct CDR3 sequences, around a sixth seen once. This clonotype was recorded at least ten times. The study defined stable Graves' hyperthyroidism as no ophthalmopathy progression within 18 months. Germline V gene lookup returns CDR1 SGHRS and CDR2 YFSETQ. Trimming removed 4 bases from V and 4 bases from J, with 9 bases in between. The CDR3 extends over 13 amino acids.

V gene TRBV5-1 combines with J gene TRBJ2-1; D is undetermined. What was sequenced was blood. The TCR was taken from a woman in her 50s with Graves' hyperthyroidism. The CDR3 region is CASSTDLYNEQFF. The CDR3, as DNA: TGCGCCAGCAGCACCGACTTGTACAATGAGCAGTTCTTC. The complete variable domain, with remaining parts taken from reference TRBV5-1 and TRBJ2-1, reads KAGVTQTPRYLIKTRGQQVTLSCSPISGHRSVSWYQQTPGQGLQFLFEYFSETQRNKGNFPGRFSGRQFSNSRSEMNVSTLELGDSALYLCASSTDLYNEQFFGPGTRLTVL.